Listed below are T cell receptor beta chains from one sample, sequenced in a study of spatial heterogeneity in lung cancer. TCRdb reanalysed the 5' RACE reads using MiXCR and keeps one entry per CDR3 protein. The data show some 120,000 distinct CDR3 sequences, with about 12% seen just once and roughly 15% held by the top ten. The input for sequencing was PBMCs, taken at follow-up. The source is a male donor with early-stage non-small cell lung cancer. CDR3s include the opening cysteine and the closing phenylalanine or tryptophan. A D gene is named only where the DNA matches it firmly. Size is omitted from some rows. Given values are once, few, many or a class for expanded clones.

V gene: TRBV9
CDR3 length: 13
clone size: -
J gene: TRBJ2-5
D gene: -
CDR3 protein: CASSARKAETQYF
CDR3 DNA: TGTGCCAGCAGCGCCCGTAAGGCGGAGACCCAGTACTTC

V gene: TRBV4-1
CDR3 length: 13
clone size: few
J gene: TRBJ2-3
D gene: -
CDR3 protein: CASSQDFADTQYF
CDR3 DNA: TGCGCCAGCAGCCAAGATTTTGCAGATACGCAGTATTTT

V gene: TRBV27
CDR3 length: 14
clone size: few
J gene: TRBJ1-1
D gene: -
CDR3 protein: CASSLSRGSTEAFF
CDR3 DNA: TGTGCCAGCAGTTTATCGAGAGGATCCACTGAAGCTTTCTTT

V gene: TRBV6-6
CDR3 length: 15
clone size: few
J gene: TRBJ1-1
D gene: TRBD1
CDR3 protein: CASSYLGTANTEAFF
CDR3 DNA: TGTGCCAGCAGTTACTTGGGGACAGCGAACACTGAAGCTTTCTTT

V gene: TRBV3-1
CDR3 length: 11
clone size: few
J gene: TRBJ2-7
D gene: -
CDR3 protein: CASSQGGEQYF
CDR3 DNA: TGTGCCAGCAGCCAAGGAGGGGAGCAGTACTTC

V gene: TRBV28
CDR3 length: 12
clone size: -
J gene: TRBJ2-5
D gene: -
CDR3 protein: CASSLLRETQYF
CDR3 DNA: TGTGCCAGCAGTTTACTCAGGGAGACCCAGTACTTC

V gene: TRBV30
CDR3 length: 15
clone size: few
J gene: TRBJ1-1
D gene: -
CDR3 protein: CAWSGRYGVNTEAFF
CDR3 DNA: TGTGCCTGGAGTGGCAGATATGGGGTGAACACTGAAGCTTTCTTT

V gene: TRBV28
CDR3 length: 18
clone size: few
J gene: TRBJ1-1
D gene: TRBD1
CDR3 protein: CASSSPTDRVRMNTEAFF
CDR3 DNA: TGTGCCAGCAGTTCTCCCACGGACAGGGTAAGAATGAACACTGAAGCTTTCTTT

V gene: TRBV7-2
CDR3 length: 16
clone size: many
J gene: TRBJ1-5
D gene: TRBD1
CDR3 protein: CASSIDRDAGNQPQHF
CDR3 DNA: TGTGCCAGCAGCATCGACAGGGATGCGGGCAATCAGCCCCAGCATTTT

V gene: TRBV20-1
CDR3 length: 15
clone size: -
J gene: TRBJ2-5
D gene: TRBD2
CDR3 protein: CSASPLAVGGETQYF
CDR3 DNA: TGCAGTGCTAGCCCCCTAGCGGTTGGAGGGGAGACCCAGTACTTC

V gene: TRBV29-1
CDR3 length: 13
clone size: many
J gene: TRBJ2-5
D gene: TRBD2
CDR3 protein: CSVDPGLQETQYF
CDR3 DNA: TGCAGCGTTGATCCGGGACTACAAGAGACCCAGTACTTC

V gene: TRBV6-5
CDR3 length: 13
clone size: many
J gene: TRBJ2-2
D gene: -
CDR3 protein: CASRGTGIGELFF
CDR3 DNA: TGTGCCAGCAGAGGTACAGGGATAGGGGAGCTGTTTTTT

V gene: TRBV3-1
CDR3 length: 15
clone size: few
J gene: TRBJ2-7
D gene: TRBD1
CDR3 protein: CASSHGQGAAYEQYF
CDR3 DNA: TGTGCCAGCAGCCATGGACAGGGGGCTGCCTACGAGCAGTACTTC

V gene: TRBV6-6
CDR3 length: 12
clone size: -
J gene: TRBJ1-5
D gene: -
CDR3 protein: CASTRGNQPQHF
CDR3 DNA: TGTGCCAGCACTAGGGGGAATCAGCCCCAGCATTTT

V gene: TRBV25-1
CDR3 length: 14
clone size: few
J gene: TRBJ2-3
D gene: -
CDR3 protein: CASSVLRGTDTQYF
CDR3 DNA: TGTGCCAGCAGTGTTCTACGTGGCACAGATACGCAGTATTTT

V gene: TRBV2
CDR3 length: 13
clone size: few
J gene: TRBJ2-7
D gene: -
CDR3 protein: CASRRDITYEQYF
CDR3 DNA: TGTGCCAGCAGACGGGACATTACCTACGAGCAGTACTTC

V gene: TRBV9
CDR3 length: 14
clone size: -
J gene: TRBJ2-1
D gene: -
CDR3 protein: CASSVAFRGDEQFF
CDR3 DNA: TGTGCCAGCAGCGTAGCTTTCAGGGGGGATGAGCAGTTCTTC

V gene: TRBV5-1
CDR3 length: 14
clone size: -
J gene: TRBJ2-7
D gene: -
CDR3 protein: CASSLERVSYEQYF
CDR3 DNA: TGCGCCAGCAGCTTGGAGAGGGTATCCTACGAGCAGTACTTC

V gene: TRBV14
CDR3 length: 15
clone size: few
J gene: TRBJ1-2
D gene: TRBD1
CDR3 protein: CASSQPGTGGSGYTF
CDR3 DNA: TGTGCCAGCAGCCAACCCGGGACAGGGGGCAGTGGCTACACCTTC

V gene: TRBV2
CDR3 length: 16
clone size: -
J gene: TRBJ1-1
D gene: -
CDR3 protein: CASSEPPKGRATEAFF
CDR3 DNA: TGTGCCAGCAGTGAACCCCCCAAGGGGAGAGCCACTGAAGCTTTCTTT

V gene: TRBV11-2
CDR3 length: 15
clone size: -
J gene: TRBJ2-5
D gene: -
CDR3 protein: CASSLGGRGQETQYF
CDR3 DNA: TGTGCCAGCAGCTTAGGGGGGCGCGGGCAAGAGACCCAGTACTTC

V gene: TRBV29-1
CDR3 length: 12
clone size: many
J gene: TRBJ2-5
D gene: -
CDR3 protein: CSVAYGQETQYF
CDR3 DNA: TGCAGCGTTGCATACGGCCAAGAGACCCAGTACTTC

V gene: TRBV5-4
CDR3 length: 16
clone size: many
J gene: TRBJ1-6
D gene: -
CDR3 protein: CASSLARGSYNSPLHF
CDR3 DNA: TGTGCCAGCAGCTTGGCGCGGGGCTCCTATAATTCACCCCTCCACTTT

V gene: TRBV29-1
CDR3 length: 12
clone size: many
J gene: TRBJ2-3
D gene: TRBD1
CDR3 protein: CSVERGRGTQYF
CDR3 DNA: TGCAGCGTTGAGAGGGGGCGTGGTACGCAGTATTTT

V gene: TRBV11-2
CDR3 length: 14
clone size: many
J gene: TRBJ2-7
D gene: -
CDR3 protein: CASSGWSAGGEQYF
CDR3 DNA: TGTGCCAGCAGCGGGTGGTCCGCTGGGGGCGAGCAGTACTTC

V gene: TRBV7-2
CDR3 length: 18
clone size: -
J gene: TRBJ1-1
D gene: -
CDR3 protein: CASSLVGRLAGPNTEAFF
CDR3 DNA: TGTGCCAGCAGCTTAGTAGGGCGACTTGCGGGACCCAACACTGAAGCTTTCTTT

V gene: TRBV19
CDR3 length: 15
clone size: few
J gene: TRBJ1-5
D gene: TRBD1
CDR3 protein: CASSTLTGPRQPQHF
CDR3 DNA: TGTGCCAGTAGTACCTTGACAGGGCCCAGGCAGCCCCAGCATTTT

V gene: TRBV10-2
CDR3 length: 14
clone size: many
J gene: TRBJ2-3
D gene: -
CDR3 protein: CASSEVTETDTQYF
CDR3 DNA: TGCGCCAGCAGTGAAGTCACCGAAACAGATACGCAGTATTTT

V gene: TRBV6-1
CDR3 length: 13
clone size: -
J gene: TRBJ2-4
D gene: -
CDR3 protein: CASSEGDKNIQYF
CDR3 DNA: TGTGCCAGCAGTGAAGGGGACAAAAACATTCAGTACTTC

V gene: TRBV7-9
CDR3 length: 15
clone size: -
J gene: TRBJ2-7
D gene: TRBD1
CDR3 protein: CASSLAGQAGYEQYF
CDR3 DNA: TGTGCCAGCAGCTTAGCGGGACAGGCGGGCTACGAGCAGTACTTC

V gene: TRBV9
CDR3 length: 13
clone size: few
J gene: TRBJ1-1
D gene: -
CDR3 protein: CASSLRLDTEAFF
CDR3 DNA: TGTGCCAGCAGCCTAAGGCTGGACACTGAAGCTTTCTTT

V gene: TRBV2
CDR3 length: 15
clone size: many
J gene: TRBJ2-6
D gene: -
CDR3 protein: CASSGQGSGANVLTF
CDR3 DNA: TGTGCCAGCAGTGGGCAGGGGTCTGGGGCCAACGTCCTGACTTTC

V gene: TRBV20-1
CDR3 length: 14
clone size: many
J gene: TRBJ1-1
D gene: TRBD1
CDR3 protein: CSAGQGLFNTEAFF
CDR3 DNA: TGCAGTGCGGGACAGGGCTTATTTAACACTGAAGCTTTCTTT

V gene: TRBV6-2/TRBV6-3
CDR3 length: 19
clone size: -
J gene: TRBJ2-4
D gene: -
CDR3 protein: CASSYEKGEGRLAKNIQYF
CDR3 DNA: TGTGCCAGCAGTTACGAAAAGGGGGAGGGTAGATTAGCTAAAAACATTCAGTACTTC

V gene: TRBV20-1
CDR3 length: 11
clone size: -
J gene: TRBJ1-1
D gene: -
CDR3 protein: CSAGPDTEAFF
CDR3 DNA: TGCAGTGCTGGGCCTGACACTGAAGCTTTCTTT

V gene: TRBV20-1
CDR3 length: 15
clone size: -
J gene: TRBJ2-6
D gene: -
CDR3 protein: CSAREGTSGANVLTF
CDR3 DNA: TGCAGTGCTAGAGAGGGTACCTCTGGGGCCAACGTCCTGACTTTC

V gene: TRBV11-2
CDR3 length: 14
clone size: many
J gene: TRBJ2-3
D gene: TRBD1
CDR3 protein: CASSSTGGRDTQYF
CDR3 DNA: TGTGCCAGCAGCTCCACAGGGGGAAGAGATACGCAGTATTTT

V gene: TRBV20-1
CDR3 length: 13
clone size: -
J gene: TRBJ1-5
D gene: -
CDR3 protein: CSARWDSNQPQHF
CDR3 DNA: TGCAGTGCTAGATGGGATAGCAATCAGCCCCAGCATTTT

V gene: TRBV28
CDR3 length: 12
clone size: few
J gene: TRBJ2-5
D gene: -
CDR3 protein: CASKGGRETQYF
CDR3 DNA: TGTGCCAGCAAGGGAGGTCGGGAGACCCAGTACTTC

V gene: TRBV28
CDR3 length: 15
clone size: few
J gene: TRBJ2-1
D gene: TRBD1
CDR3 protein: CASSPSGQGAFEQFF
CDR3 DNA: TGTGCCAGCAGTCCCTCTGGACAGGGGGCGTTTGAGCAGTTCTTC

V gene: TRBV12-3/TRBV12-4
CDR3 length: 15
clone size: -
J gene: TRBJ2-3
D gene: -
CDR3 protein: CASSLGVRDTDTQYF
CDR3 DNA: TGTGCCAGCAGTTTAGGTGTACGGGACACAGATACGCAGTATTTT

V gene: TRBV5-5
CDR3 length: 13
clone size: -
J gene: TRBJ1-5
D gene: -
CDR3 protein: CASSSRANQPQHF
CDR3 DNA: TGTGCCAGCAGCTCCCGTGCCAATCAGCCCCAGCATTTT

V gene: TRBV10-1
CDR3 length: 13
clone size: -
J gene: TRBJ2-7
D gene: TRBD2
CDR3 protein: CATSGAGTYEQYF
CDR3 DNA: TGCGCCACCAGCGGGGCAGGGACCTACGAGCAGTACTTC

V gene: TRBV5-8
CDR3 length: 18
clone size: many
J gene: TRBJ2-7
D gene: -
CDR3 protein: CASSLEWPTTSGPYEQYF
CDR3 DNA: TGTGCCAGCAGCTTGGAATGGCCCACTACGTCAGGCCCCTACGAGCAGTACTTC